This TCR beta chain was found in a study of blood T cell repertoires in COVID-19. There are 16 residues in the CDR3. V shed 0 bases, J shed 5 bases, and the junction held 6 bases outside the gene matches. Germline V gene data show CDR1 as KGHSH and CDR2 as LQKENI. Here immunoSEQ multiplex PCR was the method, and the copy in TCRdb shows in-frame clones only, minus some. The table has 150,000 to 180,000 clones, 70% to 90% seen once; the top ten hold roughly 8%. The receptor was derived from a woman aged 60-70 years with COVID-19, enrolled during active disease. The chain links TRBV18 to TRBJ2-1; 8 positions agree with TRBD2. Material: peripheral blood. This CDR3 is CASSPPRVAGHNEQFF. In DNA, the CDR3 is TGTGCCAGCTCACCACCGAGGGTAGCGGGGCACAATGAGCAGTTCTTC.